Here is one T cell receptor beta chain with its context. Germline trimming cut 5 bases from V and 6 bases from J; bases unmatched to any gene: 9. The CDR3 totals 14 residues. Germline-derived CDR1 and CDR2 are MNHEY and SMNVEV (reference sequence). The data stem from a study of shared clonotypes between healthy human individuals. The data were produced by immunoSEQ multiplex PCR, yet TCRdb's version contains in-frame clones alone and is incomplete. Of millions of clones listed, roughly 94% are singletons. The chain couples TRBV27 to TRBJ2-7; 8 bases agree with TRBD1. The specimen sequenced was naive CD4+ T cells sorted from blood. Subset noted: CD45RA+ positively selected. This TCR derives from a young man in good health. CDR3 sequence: CASSGDRGNVEQYF. CDR3 nucleotide sequence: TGTGCCAGCAGTGGTGACAGGGGAAACGTCGAGCAGTACTTC.